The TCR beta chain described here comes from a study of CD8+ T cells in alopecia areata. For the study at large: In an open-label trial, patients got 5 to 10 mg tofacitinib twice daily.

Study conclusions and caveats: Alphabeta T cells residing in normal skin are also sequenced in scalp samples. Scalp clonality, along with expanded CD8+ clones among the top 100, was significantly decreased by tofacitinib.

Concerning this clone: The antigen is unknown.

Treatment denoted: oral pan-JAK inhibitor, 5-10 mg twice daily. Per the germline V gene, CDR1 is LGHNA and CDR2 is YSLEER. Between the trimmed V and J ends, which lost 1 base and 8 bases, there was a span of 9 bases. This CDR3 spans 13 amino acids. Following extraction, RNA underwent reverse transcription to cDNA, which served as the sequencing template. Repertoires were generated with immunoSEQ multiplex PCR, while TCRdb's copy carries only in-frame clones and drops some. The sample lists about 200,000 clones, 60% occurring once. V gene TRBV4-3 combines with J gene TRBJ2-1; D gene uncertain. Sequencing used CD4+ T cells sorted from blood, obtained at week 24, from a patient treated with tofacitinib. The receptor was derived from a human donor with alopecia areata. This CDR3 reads CASSQARRDEQFF. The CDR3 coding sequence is TGCGCCAGCAGCCAAGCCCGTAGGGATGAGCAGTTCTTC.